The clone carrying this TCR beta chain was seen only once. The sample comes from a study of blood T cell repertoires in COVID-19. Across the whole study: Sites across the United States, Italy and Spain contributed samples from acute and convalescent COVID-19.

Germline CDR1 reads SGHTA; CDR2 reads FQGNSA. V was clipped by 5 bases and J by 7 bases, with 16 bases between them. The length of the CDR3 is 14 residues. Participant-given clinical history determined each cohort assignment. Here immunoSEQ multiplex PCR was the method, and the copy in TCRdb shows in-frame clones only, minus some. The sample consists of around 190,000 clones, around 82% of them appearing once. The receptor comes from a woman aged 50 to 60 with acute COVID-19. The chain combines TRBV7-2 with TRBJ2-3; perhaps TRBD2 as D (5 bases). The specimen sequenced was PBMCs or T cells enriched from blood (not recorded which). The CDR3 is CASSQLGRSHTQYF. Here the CDR3 DNA reads TGTGCCAGCAGCCAACTAGGTCGATCACATACGCAGTATTTT.